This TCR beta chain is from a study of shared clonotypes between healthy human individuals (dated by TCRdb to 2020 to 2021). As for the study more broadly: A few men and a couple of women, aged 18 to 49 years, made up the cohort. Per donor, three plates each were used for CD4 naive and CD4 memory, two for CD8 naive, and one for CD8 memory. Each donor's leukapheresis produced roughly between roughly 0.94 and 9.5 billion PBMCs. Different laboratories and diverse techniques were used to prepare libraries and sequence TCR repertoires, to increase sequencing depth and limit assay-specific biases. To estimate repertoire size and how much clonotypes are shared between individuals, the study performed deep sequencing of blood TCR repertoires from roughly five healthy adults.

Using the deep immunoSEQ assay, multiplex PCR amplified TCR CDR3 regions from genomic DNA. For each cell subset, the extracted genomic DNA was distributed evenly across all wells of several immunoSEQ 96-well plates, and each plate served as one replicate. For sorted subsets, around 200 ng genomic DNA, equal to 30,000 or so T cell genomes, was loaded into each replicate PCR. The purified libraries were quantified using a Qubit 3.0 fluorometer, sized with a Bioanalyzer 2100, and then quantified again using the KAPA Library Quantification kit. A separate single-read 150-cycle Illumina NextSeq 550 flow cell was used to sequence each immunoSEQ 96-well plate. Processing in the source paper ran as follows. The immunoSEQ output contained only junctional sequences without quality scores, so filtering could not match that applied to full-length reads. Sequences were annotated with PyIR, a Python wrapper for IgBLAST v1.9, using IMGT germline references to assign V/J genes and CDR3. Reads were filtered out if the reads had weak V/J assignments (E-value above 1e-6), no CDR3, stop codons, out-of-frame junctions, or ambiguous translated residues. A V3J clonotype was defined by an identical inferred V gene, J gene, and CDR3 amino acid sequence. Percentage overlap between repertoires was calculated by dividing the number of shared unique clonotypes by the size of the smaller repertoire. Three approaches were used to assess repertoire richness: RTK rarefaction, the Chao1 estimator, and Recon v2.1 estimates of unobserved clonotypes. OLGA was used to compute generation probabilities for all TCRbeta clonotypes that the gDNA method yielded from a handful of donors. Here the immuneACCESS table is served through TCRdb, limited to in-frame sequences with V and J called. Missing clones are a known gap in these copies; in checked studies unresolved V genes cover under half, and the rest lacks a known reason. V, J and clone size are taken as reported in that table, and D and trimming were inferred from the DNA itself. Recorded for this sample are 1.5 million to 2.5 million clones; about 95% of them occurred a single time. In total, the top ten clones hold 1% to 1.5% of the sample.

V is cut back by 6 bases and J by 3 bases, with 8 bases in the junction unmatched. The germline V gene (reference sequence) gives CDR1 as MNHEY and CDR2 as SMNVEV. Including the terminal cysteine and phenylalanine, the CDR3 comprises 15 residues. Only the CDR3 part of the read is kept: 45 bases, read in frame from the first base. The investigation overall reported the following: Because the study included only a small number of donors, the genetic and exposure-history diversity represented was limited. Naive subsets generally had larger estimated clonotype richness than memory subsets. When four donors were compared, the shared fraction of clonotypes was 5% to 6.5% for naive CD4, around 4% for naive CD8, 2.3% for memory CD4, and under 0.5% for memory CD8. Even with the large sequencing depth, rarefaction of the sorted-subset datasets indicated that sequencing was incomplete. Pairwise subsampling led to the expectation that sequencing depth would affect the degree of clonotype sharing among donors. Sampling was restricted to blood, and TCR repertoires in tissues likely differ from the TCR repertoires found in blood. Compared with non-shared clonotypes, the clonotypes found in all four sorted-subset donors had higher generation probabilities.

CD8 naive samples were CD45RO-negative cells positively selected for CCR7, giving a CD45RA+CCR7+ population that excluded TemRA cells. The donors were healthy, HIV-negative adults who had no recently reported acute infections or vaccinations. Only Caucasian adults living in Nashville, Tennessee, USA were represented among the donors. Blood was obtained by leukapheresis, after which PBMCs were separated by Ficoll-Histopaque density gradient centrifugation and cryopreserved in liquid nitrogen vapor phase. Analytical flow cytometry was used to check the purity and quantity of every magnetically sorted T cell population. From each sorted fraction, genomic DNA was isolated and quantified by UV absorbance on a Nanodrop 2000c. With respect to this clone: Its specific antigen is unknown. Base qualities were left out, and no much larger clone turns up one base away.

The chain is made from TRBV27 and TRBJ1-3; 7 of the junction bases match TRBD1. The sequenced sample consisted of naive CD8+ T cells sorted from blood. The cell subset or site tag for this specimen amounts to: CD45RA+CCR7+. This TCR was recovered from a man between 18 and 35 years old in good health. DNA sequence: TGTGCCAGCAGCCAGACAGGGTCCTTTGGAAACACCATATATTTT. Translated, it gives CASSQTGSFGNTIYF.